The 22 T cell receptor beta chains listed next were all sequenced from one sample in a study of human T cells and chemical hapten exposure. Time point denoted: pre-sensitization, week 0. Noted treatment: therapeutic diphenylcyclopropenone sensitization with weekly scalp DPC. From the RACE reads, TCRdb called clonotypes with MiXCR, one entry per CDR3 protein. This sample has approximately 60,000 distinct CDR3 sequences, with approximately 9.9% found just once. This specimen was whole blood, taken in connection with sensitization to the hapten diphenylcyclopropenone (DPC). The origin of the receptors is a man in his forties or fifties with alopecia areata. Some clones in this sample may be carry-over from other donors' samples.

The genes are TRBV5-1 and TRBJ2-7; no clear D gene. V was cut by 3 bases and J by 2 bases, with 9 bases left in between. This CDR3 is built from 13 residues. Germline-derived CDR1 and CDR2 are SGHRS and YFSETQ. The CDR3 reads CASSSPPTYEQYF. The CDR3, as DNA: TGCGCCAGCAGCTCCCCCCCGACCTACGAGCAGTACTTC.

At least ten counts were recorded for this clonotype. This chain links TRBV28 with TRBJ2-7, with D perhaps TRBD2 (6 bases). Germline V gene sequence: CDR1 MDHEN, CDR2 SYDVKM. Between the trimmed V and J ends, which lost 4 bases and 4 bases, there was a span of 17 bases. This CDR3 is built from 15 residues. The CDR3 DNA sequence: TGTGCCAGCAGTTCCCCATGGGACGGGACTTACGAGCAGTACTTC. This translates into CASSSPWDGTYEQYF. Full variable domain (missing parts from reference TRBV28 and TRBJ2-7): DVKVTQSSRYLVKRTGEKVFLECVQDMDHENMFWYRQDPGLGLRLIYFSYDVKMKEKGDIPEGYSVSREKKERFSLILESASTNQTSMYLCASSSPWDGTYEQYFGPGTRLTVT.

The chain is built from TRBV11-1 and TRBJ2-2, with a weak D call TRBD2 (6 bases). The V end lost 8 bases, the J end lost 0 bases, and 13 bases lay between the germline ends. This CDR3 spans 15 amino acids. Germline-derived CDR1 and CDR2 are SGHAT and FQDESV (reference sequence). This chain's CDR3 is CASSRAGTNTGELFF. The CDR3 DNA reads TGTGCCAGCTCGCGGGCGGGGACGAACACCGGGGAGCTGTTTTTT.

The table lists this clonotype with a few counts. The chain combines TRBV4-2 with TRBJ1-4, with D tentatively TRBD1 (6 bases). Germline values: CDR1 LGHNA, CDR2 YNFKEQ. This CDR3 has 17 amino acids. The V end lost 0 bases, the J end lost 4 bases, and 15 bases lay between the germline ends. DNA for the CDR3: TGTGCCAGCAGCCAAGATGGGGGCAGGGGCTTTAATGAAAAACTGTTTTTT. Translation: CASSQDGGRGFNEKLFF.

This clonotype was seen repeatedly, ten times or more. The V call is TRBV12-3 or TRBV12-4, the J call TRBJ2-3; the D is unclear. This CDR3 is built from 13 residues. Trimming cost V 1 base and J 5 bases, with 7 bases left between them. DNA for the CDR3: TGTGCCAGCAGTTTAGGCCTTGGAGATACGCAGTATTTT. Translation gives CASSLGLGDTQYF.

This clonotype occurred many times. The chain has TRBV6-4 and TRBJ2-1; TRBD1 aligns across 7 bases. The CDR3 is made up of 16 amino acids. The ends lost 1 base at V and 6 bases at J; junction bases unmatched: 9. Germline lookup yields CDR1 MRHNA and CDR2 SNTAGT. This CDR3 reads CASSDFVRTGLNEQFF. The CDR3 DNA sequence: TGTGCCAGCAGTGACTTTGTTAGGACAGGCCTCAATGAGCAGTTCTTC.

This clonotype was detected many times. The chain recombines TRBV15 with TRBJ2-7, with D hard to call. V gave up 2 bases and J gave up 3 bases, with 11 bases separating them. CDR3 length equals 14 residues. The germline gives CDR1 LNHNV, CDR2 YYDKDF (reference sequence). The CDR3 sequence is CATSRTGSIYEQYF. The CDR3 nucleotides are TGTGCCACCAGCAGAACCGGGTCGATCTACGAGCAGTACTTC.

The sample holds many counts of this clonotype. The chain joins TRBV7-8 to TRBJ2-2; D possibly corresponds to TRBD2 (6 bases). CDR3 length equals 15 residues. Germline V lookup: CDR1 SGHVS, CDR2 FQNEAQ. Deletions cut 5 bases from V and 1 base from J, with 11 bases between. The CDR3 reads CASSVNSGNTGELFF. CDR3 sequence (DNA): TGTGCCAGCAGCGTTAATAGCGGGAACACCGGGGAGCTGTTTTTT.

This clonotype was recorded at least ten times. The chain recombines TRBV20-1 with TRBJ2-7, with 11 positions matching TRBD2. Germline trimming cut 5 bases from V and 2 bases from J; bases unmatched to any gene: 5. The CDR3 has 14 residues. In germline, CDR1 is DFQATT, CDR2 SNEGSKA (reference sequence). CDR3 region: CSAPLSGRAYEQYF. The CDR3 nucleotides are TGCAGTGCTCCTCTTAGCGGGAGGGCCTACGAGCAGTACTTC.

Judged by abundance, this clonotype is medium-sized. J is TRBJ2-1 and V is TRBV4-2; D may be TRBD2 (5 bases). The CDR3 contains 14 residues. Deletions cut 0 bases from V and 3 bases from J, with 6 bases between. Germline V gene data show CDR1 as LGHNA and CDR2 as YNFKEQ. The CDR3 DNA is TGTGCCAGCAGCCAAGAACTAGTCTACAATGAGCAGTTCTTC. This gives the protein CASSQELVYNEQFF.

Details on this clonotype: Given a much more abundant clone one base away, this may be a read error. J is TRBJ1-1 and V is TRBV13; D is unresolved. From germline, CDR1 is PRHDT and CDR2 FYEKMQ (reference sequence). The CDR3 covers 12 residues. CDR3 bases: TGTGCCAGCAGCCCTGGACGGGAGAAAGCTTACTTT. This sequence encodes CASSPGREKAYF.

V and J are TRBV5-5 and TRBJ2-3, with 9 positions matching TRBD2. The CDR3 length is 16 residues. The trim removed 2 bases at V and 0 bases at J, leaving 4 bases unmatched. Germline V gene lookup returns CDR1 SGHKS and CDR2 YYEKEE (reference sequence). The CDR3 coding sequence is TGTGCCAGCAGCTTCCGGGGACTAGCTAGCACAGATACGCAGTATTTT. This gives the protein CASSFRGLASTDTQYF.

This clonotype was found many times. V usage is TRBV10-3 and J usage is TRBJ2-2; D ambiguous. This CDR3 comprises 16 residues. The V end was cut by 5 bases, the J end by 3 bases, with 16 bases between. Looked up from germline, CDR1 is ENHRY and CDR2 is SYGVKD. CDR3 nucleotides: TGTGCCATCAGTCCAGTCATGCAGGCCCACACCGGGGAGCTGTTTTTT. It yields the protein CAISPVMQAHTGELFF.

This clonotype showed up many times. The rearrangement uses TRBV19 and TRBJ2-1; D is possibly TRBD1 or TRBD2 (5 bases each). The germline V and J ends were trimmed by 3 bases and 3 bases, with 6 bases remaining between them. The CDR3 contains 13 residues. The germline V gene has CDR1 LNHDA and CDR2 SQIVND (reference sequence). The CDR3 loop reads CASSMGDYNEQFF. CDR3 nucleotide sequence: TGTGCCAGTAGTATGGGGGACTACAATGAGCAGTTCTTC.

The gene calls are TRBV7-2 and TRBJ2-4; TRBD1 matches 8 bases. This CDR3 contains 13 residues. V shed 3 bases, J shed 5 bases, and the junction held 0 bases outside the gene matches. The germline gives CDR1 SGHTA, CDR2 FQGNSA. The CDR3: CASSLGQENIQYF. In nucleotides, the CDR3 is TGTGCCAGCAGCTTGGGACAGGAAAACATTCAGTACTTC.

This clonotype was counted many times. The chain uses TRBV28 and TRBJ2-7, with a weak D call TRBD2 (7 bases). Germline CDR1 reads MDHEN; CDR2 reads SYDVKM. This CDR3 spans 16 amino acids. Trimming left V 5 bases short and J 4 bases short, with 21 bases between. Written as DNA, the CDR3 is TGTGCCAGCAGTCCCCGCTCCAGGGGAGGGCGGTACGAGCAGTACTTC. It translates to CASSPRSRGGRYEQYF.

This clonotype occurred a few times. The genes are TRBV7-2 and TRBJ2-1, with 10 bases fitting TRBD1. Germline values: CDR1 SGHTA, CDR2 FQGNSA. The CDR3 runs 15 residues. The V and J ends lost 6 bases and 4 bases, in that order; junction bases with no gene match: 6. The CDR3 coding sequence is TGTGCCAGCAGTCGACAGGGGGCTGAATACAATGAGCAGTTCTTC. It is translated as CASSRQGAEYNEQFF.

The V gene is TRBV7-9, the J gene TRBJ2-2; D unclear. Trimming shortened V by 0 bases and J by 1 base, and 9 bases separated the two germline ends. The germline CDR1 and CDR2 sequences are SEHNR and FQNEAQ (reference sequence). The CDR3 is 16 residues long. CDR3 nucleotide sequence: TGTGCCAGCAGCTTAGCGCATGGGGTGAACACCGGGGAGCTGTTTTTT. Protein product: CASSLAHGVNTGELFF. Looking up the rest from reference TRBV7-9 and TRBJ2-2 gives the full variable domain: DTGVSQNPRHKITKRGQNVTFRCDPISEHNRLYWYRQTLGQGPEFLTYFQNEAQLEKSRLLSDRFSAERPKGSFSTLEIQRTEQGDSAMYLCASSLAHGVNTGELFFGEGSRLTVL.

The table lists this clonotype with a few counts. The chain carries TRBV2 and TRBJ2-2, with D possibly being TRBD2 (7 bases). V gave up 7 bases and J gave up 2 bases, with 11 bases separating them. In germline, CDR1 is SNHLY, CDR2 FYNNEI. The CDR3 runs 14 residues. In DNA, the CDR3 is TGTGCCAGCAACGGGGGGCGAAACACCGGGGAGCTGTTTTTT. It codes for CASNGGRNTGELFF.

In this sample, this clonotype turned up a few times. The rearrangement joins TRBV3-1 to TRBJ2-2; D remains ambiguous. CDR3 length equals 13 residues. Looked up from germline, CDR1 is LGHDT and CDR2 is YNNKEL (reference sequence). Trimming took off 3 bases at V and 3 bases at J, with 5 bases between the two ends. CDR3 in DNA: TGTGCCAGCAGCCAGTCGGACACCGGGGAGCTGTTTTTT. Encoded protein: CASSQSDTGELFF.

The chain links TRBV28 to TRBJ2-2; 7 nucleotides align to TRBD2. Germline CDR1 and CDR2: MDHEN and SYDVKM. The CDR3 length is 16 residues. Trimming removed 3 bases from V and 1 base from J; junction bases left unmatched: 5. The CDR3 loop reads CASSFLSGGNTGELFF. CDR3 sequence (DNA): TGTGCCAGCAGTTTCCTCTCGGGGGGGAACACCGGGGAGCTGTTTTTT.

V usage is TRBV28 and J usage is TRBJ2-4; 7 bases map to TRBD1. The CDR3 is 13 residues long. Germline trimming cut 5 bases from V and 8 bases from J; bases unmatched to any gene: 6. The V gene's germline CDR1 is MDHEN and CDR2 SYDVKM. The CDR3 protein is CASSPSGGYIQYF. For the CDR3, the DNA is TGTGCCAGCAGTCCGTCAGGGGGATACATTCAGTACTTC.